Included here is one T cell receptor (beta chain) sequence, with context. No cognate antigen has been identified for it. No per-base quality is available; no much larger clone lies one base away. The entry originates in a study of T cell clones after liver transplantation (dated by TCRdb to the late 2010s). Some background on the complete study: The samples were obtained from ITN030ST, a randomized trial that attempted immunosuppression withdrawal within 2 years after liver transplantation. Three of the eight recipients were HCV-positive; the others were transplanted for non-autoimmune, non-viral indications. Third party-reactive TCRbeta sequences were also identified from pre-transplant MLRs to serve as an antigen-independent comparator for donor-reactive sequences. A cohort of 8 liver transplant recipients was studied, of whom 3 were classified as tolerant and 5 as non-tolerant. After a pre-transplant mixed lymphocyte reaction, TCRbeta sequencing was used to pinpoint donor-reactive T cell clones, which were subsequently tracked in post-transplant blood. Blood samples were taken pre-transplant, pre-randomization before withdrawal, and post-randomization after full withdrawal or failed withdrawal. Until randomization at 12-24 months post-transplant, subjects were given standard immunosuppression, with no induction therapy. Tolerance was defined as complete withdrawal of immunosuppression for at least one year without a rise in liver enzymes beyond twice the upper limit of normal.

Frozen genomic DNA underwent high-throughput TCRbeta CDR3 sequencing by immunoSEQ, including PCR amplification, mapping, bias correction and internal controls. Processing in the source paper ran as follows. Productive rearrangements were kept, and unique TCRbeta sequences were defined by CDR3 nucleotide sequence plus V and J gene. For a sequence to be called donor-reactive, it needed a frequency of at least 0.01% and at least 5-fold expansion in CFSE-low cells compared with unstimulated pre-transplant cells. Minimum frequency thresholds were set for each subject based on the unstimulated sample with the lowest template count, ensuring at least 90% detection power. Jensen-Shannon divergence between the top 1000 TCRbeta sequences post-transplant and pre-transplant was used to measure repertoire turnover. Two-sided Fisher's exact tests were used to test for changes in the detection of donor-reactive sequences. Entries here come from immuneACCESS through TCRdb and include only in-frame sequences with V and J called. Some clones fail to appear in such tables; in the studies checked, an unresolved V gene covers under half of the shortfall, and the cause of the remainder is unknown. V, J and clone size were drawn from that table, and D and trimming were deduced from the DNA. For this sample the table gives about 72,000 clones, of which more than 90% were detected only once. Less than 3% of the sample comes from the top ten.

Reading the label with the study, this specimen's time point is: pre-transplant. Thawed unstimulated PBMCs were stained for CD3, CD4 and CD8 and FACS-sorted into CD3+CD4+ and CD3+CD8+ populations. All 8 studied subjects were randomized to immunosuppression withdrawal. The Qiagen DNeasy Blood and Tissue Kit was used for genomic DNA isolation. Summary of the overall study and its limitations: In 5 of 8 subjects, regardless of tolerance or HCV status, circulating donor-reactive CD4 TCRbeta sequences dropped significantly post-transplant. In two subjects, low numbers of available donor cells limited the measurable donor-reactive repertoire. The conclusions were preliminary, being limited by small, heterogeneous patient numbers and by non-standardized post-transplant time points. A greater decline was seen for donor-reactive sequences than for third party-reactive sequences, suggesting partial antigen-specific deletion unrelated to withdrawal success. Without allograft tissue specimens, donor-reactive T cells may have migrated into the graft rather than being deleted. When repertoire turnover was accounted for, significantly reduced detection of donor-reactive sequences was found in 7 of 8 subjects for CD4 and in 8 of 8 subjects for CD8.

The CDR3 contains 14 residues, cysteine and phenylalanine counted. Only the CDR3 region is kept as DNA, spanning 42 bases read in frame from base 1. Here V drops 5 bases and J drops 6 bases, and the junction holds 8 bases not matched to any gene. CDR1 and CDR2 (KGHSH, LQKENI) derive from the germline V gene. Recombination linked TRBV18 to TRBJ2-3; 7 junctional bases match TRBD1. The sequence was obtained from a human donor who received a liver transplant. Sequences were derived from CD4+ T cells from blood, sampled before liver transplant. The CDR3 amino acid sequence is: CASSAGQVLDTQYF. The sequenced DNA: TGTGCCAGCTCAGCCGGACAGGTACTGGATACGCAGTATTTT.